What follows describes a single T cell receptor (beta chain). Its antigen is not identified. The authors divided CD4+ cells into CD45RA+ naive and CD45RA-negative memory subsets. The data stem from a study of shared clonotypes between healthy human individuals. Study information: CD4 naive and CD4 memory each took three plates per donor, while CD8 naive took two and CD8 memory one.

This CDR3 has 15 amino acids. V dropped 2 bases and J dropped 6 bases, with 16 bases sitting between them. Germline V gene data show CDR1 as SGHRS and CDR2 as YFSETQ. Assay: immunoSEQ multiplex PCR; the TCRdb copy retains only in-frame clones and omits some. The sample lists 2,500,000 or so clones; under 95% were seen once. Points from the study as a whole: Despite large depth, rarefaction showed incomplete sorted-subset sequencing. When compared with the clonotypes that were shared by all four sorted-subset donors, the non-shared clonotypes turned out to have lower generation probabilities.

The clonotype comes from a man aged 18-30 years in good health. Some clones in this sample may be carry-over from other donors' samples. The specimen sequenced was naive CD4+ T cells from PBMCs. Subset given: CD45RA+ positively selected. The rearrangement uses TRBV5-1 and TRBJ2-3; weak D call: TRBD2 (5 bases). CDR3: CASSFLTGSRDTQYF. The CDR3 DNA reads as TGCGCCAGCAGCTTCTTGACGGGATCGAGGGATACGCAGTATTTT.